The sample holds many counts of the clone carrying this T cell receptor (beta chain). Its specificity is unknown. This sample is part of a study of T cells in Graves' hyperthyroidism and ophthalmopathy. Trimming cost V 6 bases and J 8 bases; bases outside gene matches: 10. The CDR3 loop spans 14 amino acids. Looked up from germline, CDR1 is MNHEY and CDR2 is SVGEGT. Whole-study findings and limits: Within blood appeared most thyroid clonotypes that had expanded above 0.001. A model built on 13 V-J features separated ophthalmopathy from stable hyperthyroidism.

Authors of the study amplified TCR beta CDR3 regions from RNA transcripts. The TCR CDR3 first-round RT-PCR relied on the HTBI primer set. MiXCR, run by TCRdb on the multiplex PCR reads, gives a single entry per CDR3 protein. The repertoire consists of about 600,000 distinct CDR3 sequences, with 14% occurring once and the leading ten covering about 6.6%. The sequence derives from a woman younger than 30 with Graves' ophthalmopathy. This chain uses TRBV6-2 or TRBV6-3 with TRBJ2-5; TRBD2 matches 9 bases. Source material: blood. The CDR3 DNA sequence: TGTGCCAGCAGCCCCACTAGCGGGCGAAGAACCCAGTACTTC. It translates to CASSPTSGRRTQYF.